This is a list of T cell receptor beta chains from one sample in a study of blood T cell repertoires in COVID-19. Measured with immunoSEQ multiplex PCR; TCRdb has only the in-frame clones, and not every one. The data contain some 340,000 clones, more than 85% of them seen just once; the ten biggest clones take up 3% to 5%. The source material was PBMCs or T cells enriched from blood (not recorded which). The receptor source for this set is a young woman who had been exposed to COVID-19. Both conserved end residues are part of each CDR3. The order of the fields is V gene, CDR3 length, clone size, J gene, CDR3 protein. Clone size appears in some rows only: once, few, many, or a class for an expanded clone.

>TRBV2|15|-|TRBJ1-2
CASRQAVRGFDGYTF
>TRBV7-2|14|-|TRBJ2-7
CASSRTGRSYEQYF
>TRBV7-3|16|-|TRBJ2-1
CASSLERLASYNEQFF
>TRBV4-1|16|-|TRBJ1-5
CASSQDPGVSNQPQHF
>TRBV7-7|15|-|TRBJ1-2
CASSPGTGRNYGYTF
>TRBV10-1|12|once|TRBJ2-7
CASNGTGDEQYF
>TRBV5-6|14|-|TRBJ2-7
CASSISGASYEQYF
>TRBV19|15|-|TRBJ2-2
CASSRRDRHTGELFF
>TRBV6-1|17|-|TRBJ1-6
CASSEGQGRSYNSPLHF
>TRBV20-1|13|-|TRBJ1-5
CSASYSLNQPQHF
>TRBV6-1|14|-|TRBJ1-6
CASSEQGDNSPLHF
>TRBV7-6|15|-|TRBJ1-4
CASSLAQAPGKRLFF
>TRBV9|16|-|TRBJ2-1
CASSVDGTGEYNEQFF
>TRBV9|16|-|TRBJ2-2
CASSVHRQGNTGELFF
>TRBV3-1/TRBV3-2|12|-|TRBJ1-2
CASSQDRYGYTF
>TRBV5-1|15|-|TRBJ2-7
CASSLAPGQGAEQYF
>TRBV5-1|15|-|TRBJ1-2
CASSLAGGSSYGYTF
>TRBV10-3|12|-|TRBJ1-5
CAISDSGEPQHF
>TRBV5-1|14|-|TRBJ1-2
CASSPNAGDYGYTF
>TRBV6-2/TRBV6-3|15|-|TRBJ2-1
CASSGLAGGADEQFF
>TRBV4-3|17|-|TRBJ2-2
CASSPGLMGQGTGELFF
>TRBV7-9|15|-|TRBJ1-1
CASSLYPGLNTEAFF
>TRBV9|17|once|TRBJ1-2
CASSVGDRGLLGSGYTF
>TRBV14|15|once|TRBJ2-3
CASSQGVAVRDTQYF
>TRBV7-6|13|-|TRBJ1-2
CASSPGVAHGYTF
>TRBV5-5|16|-|TRBJ1-2
CASSIGVTESIYGYTF
>TRBV6-6|14|-|TRBJ2-3
CASSYPQEGGPEYF
>TRBV5-4|17|-|TRBJ2-5
CASSLVSGTLLQETQYF
>TRBV9|15|-|TRBJ2-5
CASSVGSQGVETQYF
>TRBV5-1|15|-|TRBJ1-4
CASSLGGQGGEKLFF
>TRBV30|13|once|TRBJ2-7
CAWSVGGSYEQYF
>TRBV7-2|17|-|TRBJ1-2
CASSSAGGSFSNYGYTF
>TRBV11-1|14|-|TRBJ1-2
CASSSPGQGRGYTF
>TRBV5-6|16|-|TRBJ2-6
CASSLVGEAGANVLTF
>TRBV30|15|few|TRBJ2-7
CAWSGDRGLPYEQYF
>TRBV5-1|14|few|TRBJ2-7
CASSFGTGPYEQYF
>TRBV5-1|15|-|TRBJ1-2
CASSLTGGRDYGYTF
>TRBV7-2|15|once|TRBJ2-3
CASSLATSGANTQYF
>TRBV4-3|16|few|TRBJ1-1
CASSQDWGLRGTEAFF
>TRBV6-4|14|-|TRBJ2-3
CASSDSTRGYTQYF
>TRBV5-1|15|-|TRBJ2-5
CASSRTSGGRETQYF
>TRBV27|15|-|TRBJ2-7
CASSSYRDSTYEQYF
>TRBV21-1|17|-|TRBJ1-5
CASSKAWDRDLLWPQHF
>TRBV9|16|-|TRBJ2-5
CASSAVTGEVAGTQYF
>TRBV2|17|-|TRBJ2-2
CASSRKLAGGSTGELFF
>TRBV7-3|14|-|TRBJ1-1
CASSLTLSNTEAFF